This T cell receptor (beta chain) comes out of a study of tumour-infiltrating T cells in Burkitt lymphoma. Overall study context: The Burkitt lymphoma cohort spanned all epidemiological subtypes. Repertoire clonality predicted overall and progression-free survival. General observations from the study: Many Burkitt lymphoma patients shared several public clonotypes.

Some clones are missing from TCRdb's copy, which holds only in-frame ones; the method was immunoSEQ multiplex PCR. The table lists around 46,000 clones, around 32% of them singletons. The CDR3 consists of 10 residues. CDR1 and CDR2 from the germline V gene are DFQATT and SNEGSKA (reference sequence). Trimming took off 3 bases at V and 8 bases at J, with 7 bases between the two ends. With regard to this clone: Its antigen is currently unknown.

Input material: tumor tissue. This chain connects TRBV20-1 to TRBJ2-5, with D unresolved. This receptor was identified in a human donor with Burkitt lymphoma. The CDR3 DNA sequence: TGCAGTGCTAGGTGGGAAACCCAGTACTTC. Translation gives CSARWETQYF.